The 10 T cell receptor beta chains in this list originate from one sample, sequenced in a study of CXCR3-negative and CXCR3-positive naive CD8 T cells. Their antigens are not known. Researchers prepared the TRB cDNA libraries using 5' RACE with UMI labels. TCRdb derives one entry per CDR3 protein from the 5' RACE reads, leaving out DNA. This sample carries some 50,000 distinct CDR3 sequences, with roughly 0.59% going to the ten biggest clones. Regarding the study as a whole: Naive CXCR3-positive cells had TRB CDR3s more hydrophobic than those of CXCR3-negative naive cells.

Sample: naive CXCR3+ CD8+ T cells from blood. The subset denotes: CD45RO-CCR7+CD27+CD95- naive CD8+ T cells expressing CXCR3 (TNR3+). The receptor set was obtained from a human donor in good health. Some clones in this sample may be carry-over from other donors' samples.

The chain uses TRBV6-6 and TRBJ1-4. Germline V gene data show CDR1 as MNHNY and CDR2 as SVGAGI (reference sequence). The CDR3 runs to 15 residues. This CDR3 is CASSYSMGMNEKLFF.

The CDR3 sequence is CASSLQGMEQYF. This chain connects TRBV7-9 to TRBJ2-7; TCRdb's D call, TRBD1, is unchecked because there is no DNA. The length of the CDR3 is 12 residues. Germline CDR1 reads SEHNR; CDR2 reads FQNEAQ (reference sequence).

The chain carries TRBV11-2 and TRBJ1-5; the D call from TCRdb, TRBD1, cannot be confirmed without DNA. CDR1 and CDR2 from the germline V gene are SGHAT and FQNNGV. This CDR3 is built from 14 residues. The CDR3: CASSLGGQRQPQHF.

This chain's CDR3 is CSVADGNQPQHF. The chain couples TRBV29-1 to TRBJ1-5. The CDR3 covers 12 residues. Germline CDR1 reads SQVTM; CDR2 reads ANQGSEA.

The chain has TRBV4-3 and TRBJ2-3. In germline, CDR1 is LGHNA, CDR2 YSLEER. This CDR3 spans 15 amino acids. This chain's CDR3 is CASSQENRETDTQYF.

The CDR3 loop is CSAQAQGDTRYEQYF. This sequence joins TRBV20-1 and TRBJ2-7; TCRdb's assignment of TRBD1 cannot be checked, as there is no DNA. CDR3 length: 15 amino acids. The germline gives CDR1 DFQATT, CDR2 SNEGSKA (reference sequence).

The CDR3 loop reads CASNSRGSNAEAFF. The genes are TRBV9 and TRBJ1-1; the TCRdb call, TRBD1, lacks DNA for checking. Germline CDR1 reads SGDLS; CDR2 reads YYNGEE. CDR3 length equals 14 residues.

The CDR3 loop reads CASRLHRETQYF. The chain recombines TRBV12-3 or TRBV12-4 with TRBJ2-5. This CDR3 contains 12 residues.

The rearrangement uses TRBV12-3 or TRBV12-4 and TRBJ2-2. The CDR3 is made up of 15 amino acids. The chain's CDR3 is CASSSAEMNTGELFF.

The chain recombines TRBV7-2 with TRBJ2-1; without DNA, the TCRdb call of TRBD2 cannot be checked. The CDR3 extends over 17 amino acids. Germline assignment: CDR1 SGHTA and CDR2 FQGNSA. The CDR3 sequence: CASSSPTSGGAYNEQFF.